This is a list of T cell receptor beta chains from one sample in a study of T cell responses to AZD1222 COVID-19 vaccine. Generated by immunoSEQ multiplex PCR, the TCRdb table keeps only in-frame clones and is missing some. This table holds tens of thousands of clones, roughly 80% found once. The sample in question was peripheral blood, obtained 28 days after the second AZD1222 dose. Source of these receptors: an adult who received the AZD1222 COVID-19 vaccine. The CDR3 runs from the conserved cysteine through the conserved F or W. Fields, in order: D gene, J gene, V gene, clone size, CDR3 protein, CDR3 DNA. The D gene is left open where the match is weak. Clone sizes are given selectively: once, few, many, or a class where the clone is expanded.

d_call: TRBD1; j_call: TRBJ1-5; v_call: TRBV19; clone_size: few; cdr3_aa: CASSIVKGAGNQPQHF; cdr3_nt: TGTGCCAGTAGTATAGTAAAGGGGGCCGGCAATCAGCCCCAGCATTTT
d_call: .; j_call: TRBJ1-6; v_call: TRBV11-3; clone_size: once; cdr3_aa: CASSLVGRLEYSPLHF; cdr3_nt: TGTGCCAGCAGCTTAGTAGGCAGGCTTGAGTATTCACCCCTCCACTTT
d_call: .; j_call: TRBJ2-3; v_call: TRBV6-5; clone_size: .; cdr3_aa: CASSLGTATDTQYF; cdr3_nt: TGTGCCAGCAGTTTAGGGACCGCAACAGATACGCAGTATTTT
d_call: .; j_call: TRBJ2-7; v_call: TRBV28; clone_size: .; cdr3_aa: CASSSPQGGTYEQYF; cdr3_nt: TGTGCCAGCAGTTCCCCACAGGGAGGAACCTACGAGCAGTACTTC
d_call: TRBD1; j_call: TRBJ1-1; v_call: TRBV27; clone_size: .; cdr3_aa: CASSPLTGGFTEAFF; cdr3_nt: TGTGCCAGCAGTCCACTGACAGGGGGCTTCACTGAAGCTTTCTTT
d_call: TRBD1; j_call: TRBJ1-5; v_call: TRBV5-6; clone_size: few; cdr3_aa: CASSLAGTGNNQPQHF; cdr3_nt: TGTGCCAGCAGCTTGGCCGGGACAGGGAACAATCAGCCCCAGCATTTT
d_call: .; j_call: TRBJ1-1; v_call: TRBV12-3/TRBV12-4; clone_size: .; cdr3_aa: CASSLTGDTEAFF; cdr3_nt: TGTGCCAGCAGTCTAACGGGGGACACTGAAGCTTTCTTT
d_call: .; j_call: TRBJ2-7; v_call: TRBV28; clone_size: few; cdr3_aa: CAPELDRSYEQYF; cdr3_nt: TGTGCCCCCGAGTTGGATCGCAGTTACGAGCAGTACTTC
d_call: .; j_call: TRBJ2-7; v_call: TRBV6-5; clone_size: once; cdr3_aa: CASTDPTVSYEQYF; cdr3_nt: TGTGCCAGCACCGACCCGACAGTTTCCTACGAGCAGTACTTC
d_call: .; j_call: TRBJ2-2; v_call: TRBV5-1; clone_size: .; cdr3_aa: CASSLGTVNTGELFF; cdr3_nt: TGCGCCAGCAGCTTGGGGACGGTGAACACCGGGGAGCTGTTTTTT
d_call: .; j_call: TRBJ1-4; v_call: TRBV19; clone_size: .; cdr3_aa: CASSITDPNEKLFF; cdr3_nt: TGTGCCAGTAGTATCACAGACCCTAATGAAAAACTGTTTTTT
d_call: TRBD2; j_call: TRBJ2-2; v_call: TRBV28; clone_size: .; cdr3_aa: CASSFLAGGSGELFF; cdr3_nt: TGTGCCAGCAGTTTTTTAGCGGGGGGGTCCGGGGAGCTGTTTTTT
d_call: .; j_call: TRBJ1-3; v_call: TRBV24-1; clone_size: .; cdr3_aa: CATSESGGNTIYF; cdr3_nt: TGTGCCACCAGTGAATCTGGGGGAAACACCATATATTTT
d_call: .; j_call: TRBJ1-1; v_call: TRBV28; clone_size: .; cdr3_aa: CASSPAGQPYTEAFF; cdr3_nt: TGTGCCAGCAGTCCAGCCGGACAGCCTTACACTGAAGCTTTCTTT
d_call: .; j_call: TRBJ2-7; v_call: TRBV5-1; clone_size: .; cdr3_aa: CASSVDGTYEQYF; cdr3_nt: TGCGCCAGCAGCGTCGACGGGACCTACGAGCAGTACTTC
d_call: .; j_call: TRBJ1-3; v_call: TRBV7-2; clone_size: few; cdr3_aa: CASSLTGASDTIYF; cdr3_nt: TGTGCCAGCAGCTTAACGGGGGCGAGTGACACCATATATTTT
d_call: .; j_call: TRBJ2-1; v_call: TRBV20-1; clone_size: .; cdr3_aa: CSASDRTDNEQFF; cdr3_nt: TGCAGTGCTAGTGATCGGACTGACAATGAGCAGTTCTTC
d_call: TRBD1; j_call: TRBJ1-6; v_call: TRBV2; clone_size: .; cdr3_aa: CASSDLGQGTSPLHF; cdr3_nt: TGTGCCAGCAGTGATCTGGGACAGGGGACGTCACCCCTCCACTTT
d_call: .; j_call: TRBJ1-1; v_call: TRBV5-6; clone_size: .; cdr3_aa: CASSLTSGARWTPAFF; cdr3_nt: TGTGCCAGCAGCCTCACCTCGGGGGCGCGTTGGACTCCAGCTTTCTTT
d_call: .; j_call: TRBJ2-7; v_call: TRBV6-5; clone_size: .; cdr3_aa: CASRSRVREQYF; cdr3_nt: TGTGCCAGCAGATCCCGAGTGCGTGAGCAGTACTTC
d_call: .; j_call: TRBJ1-3; v_call: TRBV30; clone_size: few; cdr3_aa: CAWSVGLLSSGNTIYF; cdr3_nt: TGTGCCTGGAGTGTGGGACTTCTGAGCTCTGGAAACACCATATATTTT
d_call: .; j_call: TRBJ2-5; v_call: TRBV19; clone_size: few; cdr3_aa: CASSGMPAETQYF; cdr3_nt: TGTGCCAGTAGTGGGATGCCAGCAGAGACCCAGTACTTC
d_call: .; j_call: TRBJ1-5; v_call: TRBV6-1; clone_size: .; cdr3_aa: CASSEVRQSNQPQHF; cdr3_nt: TGTGCCAGCAGTGAAGTACGACAGAGCAATCAGCCCCAGCATTTT
d_call: .; j_call: TRBJ1-6; v_call: TRBV12-3/TRBV12-4; clone_size: .; cdr3_aa: CASRPDNSPLHF; cdr3_nt: TGTGCCAGCAGACCCGACAATTCACCCCTCCACTTT
d_call: .; j_call: TRBJ2-1; v_call: TRBV21-1; clone_size: few; cdr3_aa: CASSKGEGTGKADEQFF; cdr3_nt: TGTGCCAGCAGCAAAGGGGAGGGGACAGGGAAGGCGGATGAGCAGTTCTTC
d_call: TRBD1; j_call: TRBJ2-3; v_call: TRBV28; clone_size: .; cdr3_aa: CASSFPGGLDTQYF; cdr3_nt: TGTGCCAGCAGTTTCCCAGGGGGCTTAGATACGCAGTATTTT
d_call: .; j_call: TRBJ1-1; v_call: TRBV9; clone_size: .; cdr3_aa: CASSPPPSNTEAFF; cdr3_nt: TGTGCCAGCAGCCCCCCCCCATCGAACACTGAAGCTTTCTTT
d_call: .; j_call: TRBJ1-4; v_call: TRBV3-1/TRBV3-2; clone_size: .; cdr3_aa: CASSYGANNEKLFF; cdr3_nt: TGTGCCAGCAGCTACGGGGCCAATAATGAAAAACTGTTTTTT
d_call: TRBD2; j_call: TRBJ2-3; v_call: TRBV11-2; clone_size: .; cdr3_aa: CASSQGLAGGGDTQYF; cdr3_nt: TGTGCCAGCAGCCAGGGACTAGCGGGGGGCGGGGATACGCAGTATTTT
d_call: .; j_call: TRBJ2-3; v_call: TRBV7-6; clone_size: .; cdr3_aa: CASSQQGLSPGGADTQYF; cdr3_nt: TGTGCCAGCAGTCAACAGGGACTGTCCCCGGGCGGGGCAGATACGCAGTATTTT
d_call: .; j_call: TRBJ2-3; v_call: TRBV5-6; clone_size: .; cdr3_aa: CASSLGQASTDTQYF; cdr3_nt: TGTGCCAGCAGCTTGGGGCAGGCCAGCACAGATACGCAGTATTTT
d_call: .; j_call: TRBJ1-3; v_call: TRBV29-1; clone_size: .; cdr3_aa: CSALATTSGNTIYF; cdr3_nt: TGCAGCGCCTTGGCTACGACCTCTGGAAACACCATATATTTT
d_call: .; j_call: TRBJ1-1; v_call: TRBV7-6; clone_size: .; cdr3_aa: CASSFGGSFGKTEAFF; cdr3_nt: TGTGCCAGCAGCTTCGGTGGGAGTTTTGGTAAAACTGAAGCTTTCTTT
d_call: .; j_call: TRBJ2-2; v_call: TRBV6-5; clone_size: .; cdr3_aa: CASRGLRGAGELFF; cdr3_nt: TGTGCCAGCAGGGGCCTAAGGGGCGCCGGGGAGCTGTTTTTT
d_call: TRBD1; j_call: TRBJ1-1; v_call: TRBV7-9; clone_size: .; cdr3_aa: CASRSKPGQRLAEAFF; cdr3_nt: TGTGCCAGCAGATCCAAACCGGGACAGAGATTGGCTGAAGCTTTCTTT
d_call: .; j_call: TRBJ1-5; v_call: TRBV19; clone_size: .; cdr3_aa: CASSRTSPGENQPQHF; cdr3_nt: TGTGCCAGTAGTAGGACGTCACCCGGGGAGAATCAGCCCCAGCATTTT
d_call: .; j_call: TRBJ1-3; v_call: TRBV27; clone_size: .; cdr3_aa: CASSPKSLRRDTIYF; cdr3_nt: TGTGCCAGCAGTCCTAAATCACTCCGTAGGGACACCATATATTTT
d_call: .; j_call: TRBJ1-3; v_call: TRBV28; clone_size: .; cdr3_aa: CASRQVSGNTIYF; cdr3_nt: TGTGCCAGCAGACAAGTTTCTGGAAACACCATATATTTT
d_call: .; j_call: TRBJ1-2; v_call: TRBV6-1; clone_size: .; cdr3_aa: CASSEGPLYGYTF; cdr3_nt: TGTGCCAGCAGTGAGGGACCTCTCTATGGCTACACCTTC